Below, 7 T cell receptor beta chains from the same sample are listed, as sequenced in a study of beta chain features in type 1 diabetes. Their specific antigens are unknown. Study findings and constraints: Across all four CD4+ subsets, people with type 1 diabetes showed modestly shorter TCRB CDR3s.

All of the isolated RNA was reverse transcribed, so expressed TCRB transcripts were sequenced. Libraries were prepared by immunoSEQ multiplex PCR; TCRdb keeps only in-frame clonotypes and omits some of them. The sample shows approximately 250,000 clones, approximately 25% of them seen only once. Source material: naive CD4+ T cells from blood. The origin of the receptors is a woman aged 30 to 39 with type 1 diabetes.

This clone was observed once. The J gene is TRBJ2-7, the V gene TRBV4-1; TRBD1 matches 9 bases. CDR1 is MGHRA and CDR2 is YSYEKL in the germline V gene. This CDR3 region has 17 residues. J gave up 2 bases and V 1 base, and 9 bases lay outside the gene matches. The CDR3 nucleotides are TGCGCCAGCAGCCAAGGGAGGGCGGGACAGGGACCCTACGAGCAGTACTTC. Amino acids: CASSQGRAGQGPYEQYF.

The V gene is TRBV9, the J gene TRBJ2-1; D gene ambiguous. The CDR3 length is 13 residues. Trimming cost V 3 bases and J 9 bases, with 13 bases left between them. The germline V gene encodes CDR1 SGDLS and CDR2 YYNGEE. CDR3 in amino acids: CASSETVGGEQFF. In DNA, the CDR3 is TGTGCCAGCAGCGAGACTGTCGGCGGTGAGCAGTTCTTC.

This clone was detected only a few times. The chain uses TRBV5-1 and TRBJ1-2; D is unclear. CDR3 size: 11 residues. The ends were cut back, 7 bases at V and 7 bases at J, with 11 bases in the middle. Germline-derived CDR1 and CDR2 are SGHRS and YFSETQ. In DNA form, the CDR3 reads TGCGCCAGCTATGACGAGGGTGGCTACACCTTC. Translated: CASYDEGGYTF.

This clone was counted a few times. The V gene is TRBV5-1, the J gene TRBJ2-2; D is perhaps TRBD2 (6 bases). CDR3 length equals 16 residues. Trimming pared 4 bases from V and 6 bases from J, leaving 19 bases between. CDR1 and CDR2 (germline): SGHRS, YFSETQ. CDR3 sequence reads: CASSRDQRVASGELFF. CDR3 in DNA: TGCGCCAGCAGCCGCGACCAGCGGGTTGCGTCCGGGGAGCTGTTTTTT.

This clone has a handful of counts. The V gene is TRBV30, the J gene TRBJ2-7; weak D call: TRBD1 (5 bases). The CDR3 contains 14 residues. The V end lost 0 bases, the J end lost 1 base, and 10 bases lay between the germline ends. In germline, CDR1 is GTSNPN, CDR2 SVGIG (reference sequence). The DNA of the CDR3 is TGTGCCTGGAGTGTCCCAGGGCATTCCTACGAGCAGTACTTC. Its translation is CAWSVPGHSYEQYF.

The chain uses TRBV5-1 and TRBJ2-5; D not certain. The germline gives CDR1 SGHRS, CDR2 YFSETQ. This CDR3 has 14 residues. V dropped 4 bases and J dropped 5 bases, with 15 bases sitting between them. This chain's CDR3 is CASSHPVARETQYF. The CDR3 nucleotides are TGCGCCAGCAGCCACCCCGTGGCGAGGGAGACCCAGTACTTC.

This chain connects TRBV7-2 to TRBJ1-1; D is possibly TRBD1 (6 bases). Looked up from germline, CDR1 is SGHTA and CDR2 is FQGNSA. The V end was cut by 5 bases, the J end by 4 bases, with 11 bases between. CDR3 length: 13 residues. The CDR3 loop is CASSNGQITEAFF. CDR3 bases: TGTGCCAGCAGCAACGGACAGATCACTGAAGCTTTCTTT.